This T cell receptor beta chain is drawn from a study of T cell repertoires in cytomegalovirus infection. The CDR3 has 13 amino acids. Germline V gene data show CDR1 as SGHAT and CDR2 as FQNNGV. V was shortened by 4 bases and J by 3 bases, with 9 bases between the two germline ends. Points on this clonotype: The antigen is not known.

Using its own MiXCR run on the reads, TCRdb lists one record per CDR3 protein. The data hold a few hundred thousand distinct CDR3 sequences, with 35% to 50% observed a single time. This receptor was taken from a human donor in good health (CMV status not recorded). Some clones in this sample may be carry-over from other donors' samples. Specimen: cultured PBMCs, collected from culture after CMV antigen stimulation. V usage is TRBV11-2 and J usage is TRBJ1-1; no clear D. Here the CDR3 DNA reads TGTGCCAGCAGCTCTACAAGCTACACTGAAGCTTTCTTT. Translated, it gives CASSSTSYTEAFF.